This T cell receptor beta chain was recorded in a study of graft-versus-host responses after intestinal transplantation (dated by TCRdb to the early 2020s). Describing the broader study: Multivisceral, liver-intestinal, or isolated intestinal transplants were received by the recipients. All recipients received anti-thymocyte globulin induction followed by maintenance tacrolimus and steroids for approximately 3 years. A peak of at least 4% donor T cells among recipient peripheral blood mononuclear cells was the definition used for donor T cell macrochimerism. After intestinal transplantation, graft-versus-host and host-versus-graft alloreactive T cell clones in the graft, circulation and bone marrow were tracked using bulk TCR-beta CDR3 sequencing. Instead of going to the commercial service, samples from a few later patients were sequenced in-house on an Illumina MiSeq and processed with MiXCR. To identify alloreactive clones, pre-transplant mixed lymphocyte reaction products were sequenced and compared with unstimulated pre-transplant donor and recipient T cells. The cohort enrolled 20 to 30 intestinal transplant recipients including one retransplant, and a few patients lacking pretransplant specimens were excluded. The research as a whole found: The relatively low number and heterogeneity of intestinal transplant patients limited the conclusions. GvH clones were detected in recipient bone marrow, and some appeared earlier in ileal mucosa or blood, consistent with an intestinal mucosal origin. In the allografts of patients with donor T cell macrochimerism, GvH to HvG T cell clonal ratios were high. Early after transplant, peak levels of circulating GvH clones were associated with declines in HvG clones.

The time point tag for this specimen amounts to: cells obtained before transplantation from donor or recipient. CD3+CD4+ and CD3+CD8+ populations were FACS-sorted from unstimulated pre-transplant donor and recipient cells taken from spleen or lymph nodes. About this clone itself: This clone's antigen is unknown. Base qualities were left out, and no much larger clone turns up one base away.

CDR1 and CDR2 are drawn from the germline V gene: SGHTA, FQGNSA. The CDR3 has 17 amino acids, counting the end cysteine and phenylalanine. Left in the record is the CDR3 DNA by itself, 51 bases read in frame from the first base. V drops 2 bases and J drops 8 bases, leaving 22 bases in between. Library preparation used the immunoSEQ multiplex PCR assay. In most patients, genomic DNA was isolated using the Qiagen DNeasy Blood and Tissue Kit and sent frozen to Adaptive Biotechnologies for TCR sequencing. Adaptive Biotechnologies carried out high-throughput TCR-beta CDR3 sequencing of genomic DNA for most patients. The paper's processing steps were these. TCR sequencing data were retrieved from Adaptive's ImmunoSEQ software for 15 to 20 patients, whereas a few other patients were processed with MiXCR and VDJtools. To correct CD4 versus CD8 sorting errors, any sequence found in both subsets at a frequency ratio below 5:1 was removed. CDR3 nucleotide sequences shared between donor and recipient were removed because the origin of such sequences could not be assigned. To count as alloreactive, a clone needed at least 2-fold expansion over unstimulated cells and a minimum CFSE-low frequency of 0.002% (template counts) or 0.001% (read counts). A clone was considered mappable if detected in the sequenced pre-transplant spleen, lymph node, or MLR CFSE-low populations of the donor or recipient. The cumulative frequency of alloreactive clones was calculated as a percentage of all sequences, weighted by copy number. In its TCRdb copy, this immuneACCESS table keeps in-frame sequences only and misses some clones. Where compared with another copy, unresolved V genes explain less than half of these, and the others have no known cause. V and J calls and clone size are copied from that table; D and trimming were computed from the DNA. The sample table records about 78,000 clones; roughly 90% of these occur just once. The ten largest clones represent around 4% of the sample.

The chain links TRBV7-2 with TRBJ2-1; TRBD2 is a possible D gene, resting on 6 matching bases. The sequencing used unstimulated CD8+ T cells sorted from spleen or lymph node cells, collected before transplant. The clonotype originates from a human donor who was the organ donor for an intestinal transplant. This receptor has the CDR3 CASSLIWDLQSHDEQFF. The DNA sequence is given as TGTGCCAGCAGCTTAATATGGGACTTACAATCCCACGATGAGCAGTTCTTC.